A selection of T cell receptor beta chains follows, all from one sample in a study of blood T cell repertoires in COVID-19. The protocol was immunoSEQ multiplex PCR, while the TCRdb copy is restricted to in-frame clones and leaves out a portion. The repertoire has about 670,000 clones, about 87% of them found once; the top ten carry 0.2% to 0.3%. The sequenced sample consisted of peripheral blood. These receptors were taken from a young woman with acute or convalescent COVID-19. Both conserved end residues are part of each CDR3. Each record gives: clone size, D gene, J gene, V gene, CDR3 DNA, CDR3 protein. The D gene is left open where the match is weak. Some rows have no size entry. The others give once, few or many, or a class for an expanded clone.

size: -; D: TRBD1; J: TRBJ2-1; V: TRBV19; DNA: TGTGCCAGTAGTAGGGGACAGGGTCTTTCTTACAATGAGCAGTTCTTC; CDR3: CASSRGQGLSYNEQFF
size: -; D: -; J: TRBJ1-1; V: TRBV30; DNA: TGTGCCTGGAGTCCACCCGACAGCGTGAACACTGAAGCTTTCTTT; CDR3: CAWSPPDSVNTEAFF
size: -; D: TRBD2; J: TRBJ2-1; V: TRBV5-4; DNA: TGTGCCAGCAGCTCGCGGACTAGCGGGGACTGGAATGAGCAGTTCTTC; CDR3: CASSSRTSGDWNEQFF
size: -; D: -; J: TRBJ1-1; V: TRBV18; DNA: TGTGCCAGCTCCGACAGGTTAATGAACACTGAAGCTTTCTTT; CDR3: CASSDRLMNTEAFF
size: -; D: TRBD1; J: TRBJ2-2; V: TRBV7-9; DNA: TGTGCCAGCAGCTTGGGATGGGGACAGGGGATGACCGGGGAGCTGTTTTTT; CDR3: CASSLGWGQGMTGELFF
size: -; D: -; J: TRBJ1-2; V: TRBV4-1; DNA: TGCGCCAGCAGCCTCCATGGACTCCTTGGGGACTATGGCTACACCTTC; CDR3: CASSLHGLLGDYGYTF
size: -; D: -; J: TRBJ1-2; V: TRBV3-1/TRBV3-2; DNA: TGTGCCAGCAGCCAAGCCGGGATCGGCTACACCTTC; CDR3: CASSQAGIGYTF
size: -; D: TRBD2; J: TRBJ2-3; V: TRBV5-1; DNA: TGCGCCAGCAGCTTGGGGCTAGCGGGGACCACAGATACGCAGTATTTT; CDR3: CASSLGLAGTTDTQYF
size: -; D: -; J: TRBJ1-2; V: TRBV19; DNA: TGTGCCAGTAGTATAGGGACAGCTACGGATGGCTACACCTTC; CDR3: CASSIGTATDGYTF
size: few; D: TRBD1; J: TRBJ1-1; V: TRBV19; DNA: TGTGCCAGTGGGACAGGGTTCACTGAAGCTTTCTTT; CDR3: CASGTGFTEAFF
size: -; D: TRBD2; J: TRBJ2-1; V: TRBV4-3; DNA: TGCGCCAGCAGCCAGTTTCGGGGGGTTCCCTACAATGAGCAGTTCTTC; CDR3: CASSQFRGVPYNEQFF
size: -; D: -; J: TRBJ2-7; V: TRBV7-8; DNA: TGTGCCAGCACTGGCCCGTCCCCAATGGGGCCCTCGCCAATCTACGAGCAGTACTTC; CDR3: CASTGPSPMGPSPIYEQYF
size: once; D: TRBD1; J: TRBJ2-7; V: TRBV5-1; DNA: TGCGCCAGCAGCTTGGTACAGGGGTTAGGCGAGCAGTACTTC; CDR3: CASSLVQGLGEQYF
size: -; D: -; J: TRBJ2-5; V: TRBV29-1; DNA: TGCAGCGCCGGCGGCGGTATGGGGGGTCAAGAGACCCAGTACTTC; CDR3: CSAGGGMGGQETQYF
size: -; D: TRBD2; J: TRBJ2-5; V: TRBV7-2; DNA: TGTGCCAGCACCTTTCGGGGGGAGGAGACCCAGTACTTC; CDR3: CASTFRGEETQYF
size: -; D: TRBD1; J: TRBJ1-2; V: TRBV2; DNA: TGTGCCAGCGGGAACAGGGGGCTTGATGGCTACACCTTC; CDR3: CASGNRGLDGYTF
size: -; D: -; J: TRBJ1-2; V: TRBV7-3; DNA: TGTGCCAGCAGCCTAACGGGCGGAGGCTATGGCTACACCTTC; CDR3: CASSLTGGGYGYTF
size: -; D: TRBD2; J: TRBJ2-4; V: TRBV4-1; DNA: TGCGCCAGCAGCCAAGAGGATAGCGGGGGGGCCGGGGCCAAAAACATTCAGTACTTC; CDR3: CASSQEDSGGAGAKNIQYF
size: many; D: -; J: TRBJ1-3; V: TRBV7-9; DNA: TGTGCCAGCAGCTTCTTTCAGGGGTCCGGAAACACCATATATTTT; CDR3: CASSFFQGSGNTIYF
size: few; D: -; J: TRBJ1-1; V: TRBV5-1; DNA: TGCGCCAGCAGGACACAGGGTAGGGACACTGAAGCTTTCTTT; CDR3: CASRTQGRDTEAFF
size: -; D: -; J: TRBJ2-7; V: TRBV4-1; DNA: TGCGCCAGCAGCCAAGCTATCGCTCCCTCCTACGAGCAGTACTTC; CDR3: CASSQAIAPSYEQYF
size: -; D: TRBD2; J: TRBJ2-1; V: TRBV4-3; DNA: TGCGCCAGCAGCGCAAGCACTAGCGGGGTATACAATGAGCAGTTCTTC; CDR3: CASSASTSGVYNEQFF
size: -; D: TRBD2; J: TRBJ2-5; V: TRBV5-1; DNA: TGCGCCAGCAGCCCTCCGGGGGCGGGGGGATTCCAAGAGACCCAGTACTTC; CDR3: CASSPPGAGGFQETQYF
size: -; D: -; J: TRBJ2-3; V: TRBV7-9; DNA: TGTGCCAGCAGCTCTGGGACAGCGGGCCCCTCTAGCACAGATACGCAGTATTTT; CDR3: CASSSGTAGPSSTDTQYF
size: -; D: -; J: TRBJ1-1; V: TRBV30; DNA: TGTGCCTGGAGTATTTCACTAACTGAAGCTTTCTTT; CDR3: CAWSISLTEAFF
size: -; D: -; J: TRBJ2-3; V: TRBV6-2/TRBV6-3; DNA: TGTGCCAGCAGTTACCCCTTAGCGAACACAGATACGCAGTATTTT; CDR3: CASSYPLANTDTQYF
size: -; D: -; J: TRBJ1-3; V: TRBV9; DNA: TGTGCCAGCAGCCCTCGGGCGGGGGCGCTTCCTGGAAACACCATATATTTT; CDR3: CASSPRAGALPGNTIYF
size: -; D: -; J: TRBJ1-1; V: TRBV6-5; DNA: TGTGCCAGCATCGAAGACAGTCTATCCAAAGCTTTCTTT; CDR3: CASIEDSLSKAFF
size: -; D: -; J: TRBJ2-7; V: TRBV19; DNA: TGTGCCAGTAGCACTACCGGGGTATCCCCCTACGAGCAGTACTTC; CDR3: CASSTTGVSPYEQYF
size: -; D: -; J: TRBJ2-7; V: TRBV7-2; DNA: TGTGCCAGCAGCTTAGTCATCCCGGGAGCCGAGCAGTACTTC; CDR3: CASSLVIPGAEQYF
size: -; D: TRBD1; J: TRBJ1-3; V: TRBV19; DNA: TGTGCCAGTAGTATAGCCCGGGACAGTAGCTCTGGAAACACCATATATTTT; CDR3: CASSIARDSSSGNTIYF
size: once; D: TRBD1; J: TRBJ2-6; V: TRBV7-8; DNA: TGTGCCAGCAGCACCCGACAGGGAGACTCTGGGGCCAACGTCCTGACTTTC; CDR3: CASSTRQGDSGANVLTF
size: -; D: -; J: TRBJ1-6; V: TRBV6-6; DNA: TGTGCCAGCAGCAACAGGTCCCCGGCCACCCTCCACTTT; CDR3: CASSNRSPATLHF
size: -; D: -; J: TRBJ1-3; V: TRBV9; DNA: TGTGCCAGCAGCGTACAGGGAGGGGACACCATATATTTT; CDR3: CASSVQGGDTIYF
size: many; D: -; J: TRBJ1-1; V: TRBV11-2; DNA: TGTGCCAGCAGCTTCGGGAACACTGAAGCTTTCTTT; CDR3: CASSFGNTEAFF
size: once; D: -; J: TRBJ1-1; V: TRBV21-1; DNA: TGTGCCAGCAGCAAAGAACTGTACGCGAACACTGAAGCTTTCTTT; CDR3: CASSKELYANTEAFF
size: -; D: -; J: TRBJ2-7; V: TRBV5-1; DNA: TGCGCCAGCAGCTTTGACAGGCCCTACGAGCAGTACTTC; CDR3: CASSFDRPYEQYF
size: -; D: TRBD1; J: TRBJ2-7; V: TRBV27; DNA: TGTGCCAGCAGTCAAGGACAGGAGGTCGGCTACGAGCAGTACTTC; CDR3: CASSQGQEVGYEQYF
size: -; D: -; J: TRBJ1-3; V: TRBV18; DNA: TGTGCCAGCTCACGAAAATCAGGGGAAGGAAACACCATATATTTT; CDR3: CASSRKSGEGNTIYF
size: -; D: TRBD2; J: TRBJ2-1; V: TRBV2; DNA: TGTGCCAGCGGCGGCGACAGACTAGCGGGGGGTATCGATGAGCAGTTCTTC; CDR3: CASGGDRLAGGIDEQFF
size: -; D: -; J: TRBJ1-1; V: TRBV14; DNA: TGTGCCAGCCGTCCCGGCAGGGTAATCGGGAACACTGAAGCTTTCTTT; CDR3: CASRPGRVIGNTEAFF
size: -; D: -; J: TRBJ1-1; V: TRBV28; DNA: TGTGCCAGCAGTTTATTTGACAAGAACACTGAAGCTTTCTTT; CDR3: CASSLFDKNTEAFF
size: -; D: -; J: TRBJ1-5; V: TRBV10-2; DNA: TGCGCCAGCACTAGTTCGGGCAGGGGACATAGCAATCAGCCCCAGCATTTT; CDR3: CASTSSGRGHSNQPQHF